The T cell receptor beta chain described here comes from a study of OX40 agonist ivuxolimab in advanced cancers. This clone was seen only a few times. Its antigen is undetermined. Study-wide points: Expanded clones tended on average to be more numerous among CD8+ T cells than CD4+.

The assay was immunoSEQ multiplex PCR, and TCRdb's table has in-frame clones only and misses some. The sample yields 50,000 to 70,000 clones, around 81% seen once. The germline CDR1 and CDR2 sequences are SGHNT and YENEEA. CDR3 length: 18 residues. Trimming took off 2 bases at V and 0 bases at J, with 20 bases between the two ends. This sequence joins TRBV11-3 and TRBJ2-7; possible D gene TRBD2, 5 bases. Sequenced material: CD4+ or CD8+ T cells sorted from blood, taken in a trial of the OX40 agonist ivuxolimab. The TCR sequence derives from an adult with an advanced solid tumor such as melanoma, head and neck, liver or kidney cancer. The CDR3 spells CASSLIPVMGSVSYEQYF. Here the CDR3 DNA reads TGTGCCAGCAGCTTAATCCCCGTAATGGGTAGCGTCTCCTACGAGCAGTACTTC.